This TCR beta chain was retrieved from a study of T cell repertoires in cytomegalovirus infection. Comments on this clonotype: It may be a read error: a sequence one base away is much more abundant.

This CDR3 has 17 residues. The V gene's germline CDR1 is WSHSY and CDR2 SAAADI. One entry per CDR3 protein, called by TCRdb with MiXCR from the reads. The table includes approximately 320,000 distinct CDR3 sequences, over 7.5% detected once. The specimen sequenced was PBMCs. The V and J genes are TRBV10-2 and TRBJ2-1; 7 positions match TRBD2. This clonotype was sampled from a human donor in good health (CMV status not recorded). Some clones in this sample may be carry-over from other donors' samples. CDR3 residues: CASRRGGPMSSCNEQFF. CDR3 sequence (DNA): TGCGCCAGCAGGAGGGGAGGGCCAATGAGCTCCTGCAATGAGCAGTTCTTC.